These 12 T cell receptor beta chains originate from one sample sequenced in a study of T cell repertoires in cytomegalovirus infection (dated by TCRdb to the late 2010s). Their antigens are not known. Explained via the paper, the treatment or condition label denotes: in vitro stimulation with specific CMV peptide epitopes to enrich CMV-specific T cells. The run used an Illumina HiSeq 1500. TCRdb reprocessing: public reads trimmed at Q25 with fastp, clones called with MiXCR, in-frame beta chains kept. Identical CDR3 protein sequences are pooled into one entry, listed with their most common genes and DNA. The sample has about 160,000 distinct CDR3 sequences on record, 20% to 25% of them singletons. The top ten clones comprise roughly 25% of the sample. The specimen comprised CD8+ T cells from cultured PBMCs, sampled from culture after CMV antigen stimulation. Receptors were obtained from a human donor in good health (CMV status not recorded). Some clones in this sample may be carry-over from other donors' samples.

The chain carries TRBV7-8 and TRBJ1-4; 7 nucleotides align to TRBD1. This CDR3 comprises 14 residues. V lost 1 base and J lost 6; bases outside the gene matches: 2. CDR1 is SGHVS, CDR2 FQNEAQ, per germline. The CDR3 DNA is TGTGCCAGCAGCTTAGGGGACAGCCATGAAAAACTGTTTTTT. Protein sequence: CASSLGDSHEKLFF.

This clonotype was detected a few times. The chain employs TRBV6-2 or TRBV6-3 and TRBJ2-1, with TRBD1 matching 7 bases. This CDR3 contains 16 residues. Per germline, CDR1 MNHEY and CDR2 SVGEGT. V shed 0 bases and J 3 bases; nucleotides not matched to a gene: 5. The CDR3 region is CASSYSENRGYNEQFF. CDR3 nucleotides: TGTGCCAGCAGTTACTCGGAAAACAGGGGCTACAATGAGCAGTTCTTC.

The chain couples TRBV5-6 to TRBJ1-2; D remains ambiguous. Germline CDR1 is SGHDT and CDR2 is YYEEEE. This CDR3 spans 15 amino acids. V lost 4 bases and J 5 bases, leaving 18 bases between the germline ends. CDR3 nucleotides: TGTGCCAGCAGCATCCAGGCACGGAGTGGGTATGGCTACACCTTC. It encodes CASSIQARSGYGYTF.

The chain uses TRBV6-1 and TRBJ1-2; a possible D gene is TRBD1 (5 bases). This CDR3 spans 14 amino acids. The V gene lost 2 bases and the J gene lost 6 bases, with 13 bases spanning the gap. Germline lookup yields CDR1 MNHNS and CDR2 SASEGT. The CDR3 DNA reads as TGTGCCAGCAGTGAACGGCAGGGAAGAAATGGCTACACCTTC. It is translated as CASSERQGRNGYTF.

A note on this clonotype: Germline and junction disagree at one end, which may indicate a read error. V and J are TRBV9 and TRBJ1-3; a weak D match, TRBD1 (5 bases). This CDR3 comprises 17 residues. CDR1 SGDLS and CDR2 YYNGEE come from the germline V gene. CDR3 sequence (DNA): TGTGCCAGCAGCTTCCCCCGGGGAGGGACTGCTGGAAACACCATAAATTTT. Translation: CASSFPRGGTAGNTINF.

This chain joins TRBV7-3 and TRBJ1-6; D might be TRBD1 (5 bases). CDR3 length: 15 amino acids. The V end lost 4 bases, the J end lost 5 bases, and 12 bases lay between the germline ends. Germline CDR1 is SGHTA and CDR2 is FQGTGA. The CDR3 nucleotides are TGTGCCAGCAGCTGGCGGGGGTCGAATAATTCACCCCTCCACTTT. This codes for CASSWRGSNNSPLHF.

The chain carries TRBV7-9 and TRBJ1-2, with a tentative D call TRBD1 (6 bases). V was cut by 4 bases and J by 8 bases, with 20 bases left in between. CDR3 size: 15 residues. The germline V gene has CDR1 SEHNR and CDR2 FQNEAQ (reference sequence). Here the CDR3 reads CASSSLYGGQWGYTF. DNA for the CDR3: TGTGCCAGCAGCTCCCTTTACGGGGGGCAGTGGGGCTACACCTTC.

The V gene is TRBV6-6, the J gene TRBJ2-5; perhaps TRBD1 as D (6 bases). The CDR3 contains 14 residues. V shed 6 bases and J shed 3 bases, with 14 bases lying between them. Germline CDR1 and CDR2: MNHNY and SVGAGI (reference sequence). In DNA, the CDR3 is TGTGCCAGCAGCGAATGGACAGCCGAAGAGACCCAGTACTTC. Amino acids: CASSEWTAEETQYF.

For the CDR3, the DNA is TGTGCCAGCAGTGAATTCAGACTAGCGTACGAGCAGTACTTC. This codes for CASSEFRLAYEQYF. The chain is built from TRBV2 and TRBJ2-7; 8 bases map to TRBD2. The CDR3 is 14 amino acids. The trim removed 2 bases at V and 4 bases at J, leaving 4 bases unmatched. Germline values: CDR1 SNHLY, CDR2 FYNNEI. Drawing the rest from reference TRBV2 and TRBJ2-7, the complete variable domain is EPEVTQTPSHQVTQMGQEVILRCVPISNHLYFYWYRQILGQKVEFLVSFYNNEISEKSEIFDDQFSVERPDGSNFTLKIRSTKLEDSAMYFCASSEFRLAYEQYFGPGTRLTVT.

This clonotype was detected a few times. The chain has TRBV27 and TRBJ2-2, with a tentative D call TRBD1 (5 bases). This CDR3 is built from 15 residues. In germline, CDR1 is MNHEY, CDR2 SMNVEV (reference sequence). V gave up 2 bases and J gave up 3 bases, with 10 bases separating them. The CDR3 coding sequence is TGTGCCAGCAGTTTAGACAGCTCATACACCGGGGAGCTGTTTTTT. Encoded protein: CASSLDSSYTGELFF.

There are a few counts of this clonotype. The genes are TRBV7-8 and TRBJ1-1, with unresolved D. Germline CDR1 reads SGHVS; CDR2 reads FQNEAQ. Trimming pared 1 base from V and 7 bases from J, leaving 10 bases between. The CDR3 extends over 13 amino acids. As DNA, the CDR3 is TGTGCCAGCAGCTTAGAATTGGGTCGTGAAGCTTTCTTT. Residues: CASSLELGREAFF.

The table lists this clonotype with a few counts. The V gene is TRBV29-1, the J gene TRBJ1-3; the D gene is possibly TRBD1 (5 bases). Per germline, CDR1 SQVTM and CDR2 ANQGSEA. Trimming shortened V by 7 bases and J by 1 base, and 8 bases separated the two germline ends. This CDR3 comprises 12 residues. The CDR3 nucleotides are TGCAGCGCTAGGACATCTGGAAACACCATATATTTT. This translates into CSARTSGNTIYF.